The T cell receptor beta chain under discussion was sequenced for a study of glioma-infiltrating T cells after dendritic cell vaccination. Clones were sequenced by immunoSEQ multiplex PCR, and TCRdb holds only the in-frame ones, with some missing. This repertoire shows more than 55,000 clones, about 83% found once; its top ten account for about 8.1%. Time point specified: after dendritic cell vaccination, including at tumor progression/relapse. Between the trimmed V and J ends, which lost 5 bases and 5 bases, there was a span of 16 bases. The CDR3 runs to 15 residues. The germline V gene encodes CDR1 MNHEY and CDR2 SVGAGI.

V and J are TRBV6-5 and TRBJ1-5, with D perhaps TRBD1 (6 bases). The TCR originated in a human donor with glioblastoma. This sample comprised blood, obtained after dendritic cell vaccination. The CDR3 protein is CASSPRGFGDQPQHF. CDR3 DNA: TGTGCCAGCAGTCCCAGGGGTTTCGGCGATCAGCCCCAGCATTTT.